This T cell receptor (beta chain) is drawn from a study of read filtering for tumor transcriptome and immune sequencing. Turning to the study itself: Among patients, 17 to 20 were male and approximately 15 female, aged roughly 45 to 80 (mean about 71).

The library was built from roughly 400 ng RNA with molecular barcoded adaptors for alpha/delta and beta/gamma chains. TCRdb analysed the reads with MiXCR anew, one entry per CDR3 protein. The data show approximately 45,000 distinct CDR3 sequences, roughly 20% seen once. This clonotype has just a few counts. There are 14 residues in the CDR3. The V end was cut by 5 bases, the J end by 3 bases, with 14 bases between. Per the germline V gene, CDR1 is MDHEN and CDR2 is SYDVKM. This rearrangement joins TRBV28 to TRBJ2-7; D is possibly TRBD1 (6 bases). The sample consisted of a population of CD138-negative cells sorted from bone marrow. This receptor was obtained from a donor at least 40 years old with multiple myeloma. The CDR3 protein is CASSGRQVSYEQYF. DNA of the CDR3: TGTGCCAGCAGTGGTAGACAGGTCAGCTACGAGCAGTACTTC.